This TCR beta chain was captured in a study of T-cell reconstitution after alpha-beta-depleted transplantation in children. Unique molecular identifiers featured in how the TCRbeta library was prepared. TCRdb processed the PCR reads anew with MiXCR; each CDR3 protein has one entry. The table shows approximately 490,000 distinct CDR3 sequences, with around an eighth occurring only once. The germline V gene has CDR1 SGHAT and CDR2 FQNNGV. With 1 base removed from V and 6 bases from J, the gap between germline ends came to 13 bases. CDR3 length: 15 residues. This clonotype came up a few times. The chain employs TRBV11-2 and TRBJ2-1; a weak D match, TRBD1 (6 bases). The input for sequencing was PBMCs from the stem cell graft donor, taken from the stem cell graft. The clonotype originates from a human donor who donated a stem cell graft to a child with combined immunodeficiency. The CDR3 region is CASSLAAGVANEQFF. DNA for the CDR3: TGTGCCAGCAGCTTAGCGGCAGGGGTTGCCAATGAGCAGTTCTTC.